These T cell receptor beta chains were read from a single sample in a study of cytomegalovirus exposure and HLA in healthy donors. Clones were sequenced by immunoSEQ multiplex PCR, and TCRdb holds only the in-frame ones, with some missing. The sample contains over 120,000 clones, roughly 79% of which appear only once. The specimen sequenced was PBMCs. The receptors here all came from a man aged 25 to 40 in good health and CMV-seropositive. Both conserved end residues are part of each CDR3. D genes are given only for firm matches. Clone size appears in some rows only: once, few, many, or a class for an expanded clone.

d_gene: TRBD1
abundance: -
v_gene: TRBV5-1
j_gene: TRBJ2-1
CDR3aa: CASSAIQGANERFF
CDR3nt: TGCGCCAGCAGCGCCATACAGGGGGCAAATGAGCGGTTCTTC

d_gene: -
abundance: -
v_gene: TRBV7-2
j_gene: TRBJ2-5
CDR3aa: CASSSFPGVPETQYF
CDR3nt: TGTGCCAGCAGCTCCTTCCCAGGGGTCCCAGAGACCCAGTACTTC

d_gene: -
abundance: -
v_gene: TRBV28
j_gene: TRBJ1-3
CDR3aa: CASSPLGGSGNTIYF
CDR3nt: TGTGCCAGCAGCCCACTTGGCGGCTCGGGAAACACCATATATTTT

d_gene: TRBD2
abundance: few
v_gene: TRBV11-3
j_gene: TRBJ2-1
CDR3aa: CASSLEGGGYNEQFF
CDR3nt: TGTGCCAGCAGCTTAGAGGGCGGGGGGTACAATGAGCAGTTCTTC

d_gene: TRBD2
abundance: once
v_gene: TRBV27
j_gene: TRBJ2-7
CDR3aa: CASSPSGRGAYEQYF
CDR3nt: TGTGCCAGCAGCCCGAGCGGGAGGGGCGCCTACGAGCAGTACTTC

d_gene: TRBD1
abundance: -
v_gene: TRBV9
j_gene: TRBJ1-2
CDR3aa: CASSATAGTENYGYTF
CDR3nt: TGTGCCAGCAGCGCCACTGCCGGGACAGAAAACTATGGCTACACCTTC

d_gene: -
abundance: -
v_gene: TRBV11-3
j_gene: TRBJ1-2
CDR3aa: CASSLSGNGYTF
CDR3nt: TGTGCCAGCAGCTTATCAGGGAATGGCTACACCTTC

d_gene: -
abundance: -
v_gene: TRBV5-4
j_gene: TRBJ2-3
CDR3aa: CASSLGLGSRLDTQYF
CDR3nt: TGTGCCAGCAGCTTGGGTCTAGGAAGTAGGTTGGATACGCAGTATTTT

d_gene: TRBD1
abundance: -
v_gene: TRBV6-5
j_gene: TRBJ2-7
CDR3aa: CASSLQTGGDEQYF
CDR3nt: TGTGCCAGCAGTTTACAGACAGGGGGCGACGAGCAGTACTTC

d_gene: -
abundance: -
v_gene: TRBV16
j_gene: TRBJ1-5
CDR3aa: CASSQKWRGDQPQHF
CDR3nt: TGTGCCAGCAGCCAAAAATGGAGAGGTGATCAGCCCCAGCATTTT

d_gene: TRBD1
abundance: -
v_gene: TRBV5-6
j_gene: TRBJ2-3
CDR3aa: CASSLPGTGGAEGTDTQYF
CDR3nt: TGTGCCAGCAGCTTGCCAGGGACAGGGGGAGCAGAAGGCACAGATACGCAGTATTTT

d_gene: -
abundance: -
v_gene: TRBV19
j_gene: TRBJ2-7
CDR3aa: CASSITAGTYEQYF
CDR3nt: TGTGCCAGTAGTATAACCGCAGGAACCTACGAGCAGTACTTC

d_gene: TRBD1
abundance: -
v_gene: TRBV18
j_gene: TRBJ2-1
CDR3aa: CASSGSRGNEQFF
CDR3nt: TGTGCCAGCTCAGGTAGCAGGGGGAATGAGCAGTTCTTC

d_gene: TRBD1
abundance: -
v_gene: TRBV7-3
j_gene: TRBJ2-2
CDR3aa: CASSGPGQGHTGELFF
CDR3nt: TGTGCCAGCAGCGGACCGGGACAGGGACACACCGGGGAGCTGTTTTTT